This T cell receptor beta chain was captured in a study of blood T cell repertoires in COVID-19. About the study: Specimens from acute and convalescent COVID-19 originated in the United States, Italy and Spain.

V shed 0 bases and J 7 bases; nucleotides not matched to a gene: 5. Germline CDR1 LGHDT, CDR2 YNNKEL (reference sequence). This CDR3 has 16 amino acids. TCRdb keeps only in-frame clones here, not all; method: immunoSEQ multiplex PCR. This table holds 250,000 to 300,000 clones, 90% found once. Specimen: peripheral blood. The chain combines TRBV3-1 (or the pseudogene TRBV3-2) with TRBJ2-1; 11 bases line up with TRBD1. This clonotype originated in a woman between 40 and 50 years old with acute or convalescent COVID-19. The CDR3 DNA sequence: TGTGCCAGCAGCCAAGATGGGACAGGGGGAGGGAATGAGCAGTTCTTC. Translation gives CASSQDGTGGGNEQFF.